This note documents a single T cell receptor beta chain sequence. What it binds is unknown. This CDR3 comprises 14 residues. CDR1 is LNHDA, CDR2 SQIVND, per germline (reference sequence). The V and J ends lost 1 base and 6 bases, in that order; junction bases with no gene match: 2. TCRdb's copy holds only in-frame clones and misses some; the assay was immunoSEQ multiplex PCR. This sample has 20,000 to 25,000 clones; approximately 90% occur once, and the top ten carry around 5.8%. Over chemoradiotherapy, repertoires were sampled more than once. This entry comes from a study of chemoradiotherapy in HPV16-positive cancers. Study-wide context: Candidate HPV-specific T-cell clones and common TCR motifs came from functional assays in a couple of HPV16-positive patients. The study, taken as a whole, reports: Functional assays defining HPV-specific T cells used only a couple of HPV16-positive patients. Candidate HPV-specific clones and E7-related TCR motifs grew in tumor during treatment.

Sequences were derived from blood, sampled from a patient who underwent chemoradiotherapy. This receptor was taken from a human donor with HPV-associated anogenital cancer. J is TRBJ2-3 and V is TRBV19; 9 bases align to TRBD2. CDR3 sequence: CASSIGTSDDTQYF. DNA of the CDR3: TGTGCCAGTAGTATAGGGACTAGCGATGATACGCAGTATTTT.